The 21 T cell receptor beta chains below come from one sample, sequenced in a study of T-cell memory formation after mild COVID-19 (dated by TCRdb to about 2021). Libraries came from 5' RACE. For sequencing, an Illumina NovaSeq 6000 was employed. Using fastp at Q25 and MiXCR, TCRdb reprocessed the public reads and kept productive beta chains. Each entry merges the rows of one CDR3 protein and shows their most common DNA and genes. Within this sample are tens of thousands of distinct CDR3 sequences, with about 10% of them counted one time only. About 32% of the sample comes from the top ten. The material sequenced was PBMCs or a T cell subset sorted from them (not recorded which). The receptors here all came from a man aged 18 to 30 who had mild COVID-19 (a few samples of this study predate the infection). The sample titles of this study are shuffled in the database, so cell type and time point are left out; the donor was told from shared clones.

This clonotype has at least ten counts. The rearrangement links TRBV18 to TRBJ1-2, with 9 bases fitting TRBD1. Germline V gives CDR1 KGHSH, CDR2 LQKENI. There are 13 residues in the CDR3. J lost 3 bases, V lost 8 bases, and 4 bases had no gene match. The CDR3 DNA is TGTGCCAGCGGTCGACAGGGGGACTATGGCTACACCTTC. Its protein product is CASGRQGDYGYTF.

This clonotype was seen many times. The chain joins TRBV11-2 to TRBJ1-1; D is uncertain. CDR1 and CDR2 (germline): SGHAT, FQNNGV. This CDR3 has 12 residues. Deletions cut 2 bases from V and 1 base from J, with 2 bases between. The CDR3 DNA sequence: TGTGCCAGCAGCTTACAGAACACTGAAGCTTTCTTT. Protein product: CASSLQNTEAFF.

This clonotype was picked up many times. The chain joins TRBV7-2 to TRBJ1-6, with D perhaps TRBD1 (6 bases). The V gene's germline CDR1 is SGHTA and CDR2 FQGNSA. This CDR3 comprises 16 residues. Trimming cost V 4 bases and J 1 base, with 11 bases left between them. The DNA of the CDR3 is TGTGCCAGCAGCTCCCCCAGGGGTTCCTATAATTCACCCCTCCACTTT. Amino acids: CASSSPRGSYNSPLHF.

This clonotype was seen only a few times. This rearrangement joins TRBV20-1 to TRBJ1-2; D ambiguous. Trimming pared 2 bases from V and 8 bases from J, leaving 18 bases between. CDR3 length: 14 amino acids. Germline V lookup: CDR1 DFQATT, CDR2 SNEGSKA (reference sequence). The CDR3 nucleotides read TGCAGTGCTAGAAATCTCGGCGCGAGTGGGGGCTACACCTTC. Translation: CSARNLGASGGYTF.

This clonotype has ten or more counts. CDR3: CASSDPPYYNEQFF. The CDR3 DNA reads TGTGCCAGCAGTGACCCCCCCTACTACAATGAGCAGTTCTTC. The V gene is TRBV25-1, the J gene TRBJ2-1, with unresolved D. Trimming pared 3 bases from V and 3 bases from J, leaving 9 bases between. CDR1 is MGHDK, CDR2 SYGVNS, per germline. The CDR3 runs to 14 residues.

Ten or more counts support this clonotype. The gene calls are TRBV4-1 and TRBJ1-2; D uncertain. V was pared by 4 bases and J by 4 bases, with 16 bases between. The CDR3 loop spans 15 amino acids. Germline CDR1 is MGHRA and CDR2 is YSYEKL. The CDR3 sequence is CASSPRQGVGYGYTF. The CDR3 bases are TGCGCCAGCAGCCCCCGCCAAGGAGTTGGCTATGGCTACACCTTC.

This clonotype showed up many times. The rearrangement uses TRBV19 and TRBJ1-5, with D possibly TRBD1 on 5 matching bases. The V gene's germline CDR1 is LNHDA and CDR2 SQIVND (reference sequence). This CDR3 has 16 amino acids. V lost 2 bases, J lost 3 bases, and 14 bases lay in between. This CDR3 is CASSITRDGNNQPQHF. The CDR3 DNA sequence: TGTGCCAGTAGTATAACACGGGACGGAAACAATCAGCCCCAGCATTTT.

This clonotype was seen a handful of times. The chain has TRBV5-8 and TRBJ2-5, with 7 bases fitting TRBD2. Germline V gene lookup returns CDR1 SGHTS and CDR2 YDEGEE. With 4 bases clipped from V and 8 bases from J, the junction kept 26 bases outside the gene matches. CDR3 length: 19 residues. The CDR3 region is CASSIQIGQASGAPGTQYF. The CDR3 DNA is TGTGCCAGCAGCATCCAGATAGGACAAGCTAGCGGAGCGCCAGGAACCCAGTACTTC. The full variable domain, its missing parts supplied by reference TRBV5-8 and TRBJ2-5, is EAGVTQSPTHLIKTRGQQATLRCSPISGHTSVYWYQQALGLGLQFLLWYDEGEERNRGNFPPRFSGRQFPNYSSELNVNALELEDSALYLCASSIQIGQASGAPGTQYFGPGTRLLVL.

V usage is TRBV5-6 and J usage is TRBJ2-7, with a possible D match to TRBD1 (5 bases). This CDR3 region has 13 residues. Trimming pared 2 bases from V and 5 bases from J, leaving 11 bases between. Per the germline V gene, CDR1 is SGHDT and CDR2 is YYEEEE. The CDR3 nucleotides are TGTGCCAGCAGCTTACCCATGGGGCACGAGCAGTACGTC. It translates to CASSLPMGHEQYV.

With respect to this clonotype: A much more abundant neighbour one base away suggests this may be a read error. The chain employs TRBV5-1 and TRBJ2-3, with D tentatively TRBD1 (5 bases). Germline loops: CDR1 SGHRS, CDR2 YFSETQ. The CDR3 spans 13 residues. The CDR3, as DNA: TGCGCCAGCAGCAGCCTGACAGAAGATAAGCAGTATTTT. It yields the protein CASSSLTEDKQYF.

In its sample, this clonotype was seen many times. V usage is TRBV5-1 and J usage is TRBJ1-1; TRBD1 aligns across 9 bases. The germline V gene encodes CDR1 SGHRS and CDR2 YFSETQ. Trimming took 5 bases from V and 3 from J; bases not matched to a gene: 11. The CDR3 totals 16 residues. CDR3 coding DNA: TGCGCCAGCAGACCCGAAATTACAGGGGGCCACACTGAAGCTTTCTTT. Translating it yields CASRPEITGGHTEAFF.

V usage is TRBV20-1 and J usage is TRBJ1-2, with TRBD1 identical over 7 bases. V was pared by 2 bases and J by 8 bases, with 11 bases of the junction left unmatched. Germline CDR1 reads DFQATT; CDR2 reads SNEGSKA (reference sequence). The CDR3 totals 14 residues. The CDR3: CSARSPRGPRGYTF. DNA for the CDR3: TGCAGTGCTAGATCCCCGAGGGGGCCTAGAGGCTACACCTTC.

Ten or more counts support this clonotype. The chain carries TRBV6-4 and TRBJ2-3; D ambiguous. Trimming pared 5 bases from V and 3 bases from J, leaving 9 bases between. CDR3 length: 13 amino acids. Germline CDR1 MRHNA, CDR2 SNTAGT. The CDR3 reads CASSQRDTDTQYF. The CDR3 region has the DNA TGTGCCAGCAGTCAAAGGGATACAGATACGCAGTATTTT.

This clonotype has a count of ten or more. The CDR3 reads CASTPGQGITEAFF. The CDR3 DNA follows: TGTGCCAGTACCCCGGGACAGGGGATCACTGAAGCTTTCTTT. The chain links TRBV19 to TRBJ1-1; 10 nucleotides match TRBD1. The CDR3 is 14 residues long. Losses at the gene ends were 7 bases for V and 4 bases for J; bases not matched to a gene: 6. Looked up from germline, CDR1 is LNHDA and CDR2 is SQIVND (reference sequence).

This clonotype was counted ten times or more. V and J are TRBV4-3 and TRBJ1-3; D gene ambiguous. V lost 1 base, J lost 0 bases, and 4 bases lay in between. Germline V gene data show CDR1 as LGHNA and CDR2 as YSLEER. The CDR3 contains 14 residues. CDR3 bases: TGCGCCAGCAGCCAAGGGGTCTCTGGAAACACCATATATTTT. Translating it yields CASSQGVSGNTIYF.

This clonotype appeared many times. The CDR3, as DNA: TGTGCCAGCAGCTCCAGGGATTATAGCAATCAGCCCCAGCATTTT. It translates to CASSSRDYSNQPQHF. The chain has TRBV5-8 and TRBJ1-5, with D possibly being TRBD1 (5 bases). V lost 3 bases, J lost 0 bases, and 10 bases lay in between. This CDR3 spans 15 amino acids. Germline lookup yields CDR1 SGHTS and CDR2 YDEGEE.

This clonotype was recorded many times. J is TRBJ1-2 and V is TRBV7-3; 10 positions agree with TRBD1. Germline CDR1 and CDR2: SGHTA and FQGTGA. The CDR3 runs to 15 residues. The V and J ends lost 5 bases and 8 bases, in that order; junction bases with no gene match: 11. As DNA, the CDR3 is TGTGCCAGCAGCCCGAGAAGCGGGACAGGGGTGGGCTACACCTTC. Translated, it gives CASSPRSGTGVGYTF.

This clonotype was counted at least ten times. The V gene is TRBV4-3, the J gene TRBJ2-5; 10 bases are a match to TRBD1. Unmatched junction bases numbered 7, after V lost 0 bases and J lost 3 bases. This CDR3 contains 17 residues. CDR1 LGHNA and CDR2 YSLEER come from the germline V gene. Here the CDR3 reads CASSQEPPGQGKETQYF. CDR3 sequence (DNA): TGCGCCAGCAGCCAAGAGCCTCCGGGACAGGGGAAAGAGACCCAGTACTTC.

This clonotype was counted ten times or more. The chain is built from TRBV20-1 and TRBJ2-3, with 7 bases matching TRBD2. Germline CDR1 is DFQATT and CDR2 is SNEGSKA (reference sequence). The CDR3 spans 14 residues. V lost 6 bases to trimming and J lost 2 bases; unmatched junction nucleotides: 8. The CDR3 DNA is TGCAGTGCCTCGAGCGGGACCTACACAGATACGCAGTATTTT. Amino acid sequence: CSASSGTYTDTQYF.

This chain's CDR3 is CASSLSSYITGNQETQYF. CDR3 DNA sequence: TGCGCCAGCAGCTTGTCCTCCTATATAACAGGGAACCAAGAGACCCAGTACTTC. The V and J genes are TRBV5-1 and TRBJ2-5, with a possible D match to TRBD1 (6 bases). Trimming stripped 1 base from V and 0 bases from J, with 19 bases between. The CDR3 contains 18 residues. Germline V CDR1 and CDR2: SGHRS, YFSETQ.

This clonotype was recorded at least ten times. This rearrangement joins TRBV6-5 to TRBJ2-2, with 10 bases aligning to TRBD2. The length of the CDR3 is 16 residues. Trimming took 6 bases from V and 6 from J; bases not matched to a gene: 10. Germline values: CDR1 MNHEY, CDR2 SVGAGI. This chain's CDR3 is CASSRPSGGLSGELFF. For the CDR3, the DNA is TGTGCCAGCAGCCGACCTAGCGGGGGTCTCTCCGGGGAGCTGTTTTTT.